Sequencing of this T cell receptor (beta chain) was carried out in a study of OX40 agonist ivuxolimab in advanced cancers. Study-wide context: Participants could have had prior anti-PD-1, anti-PD-L1 or anti-CTLA-4 therapy, and less than 45% had some.

Measured with immunoSEQ multiplex PCR; TCRdb has only the in-frame clones, and not every one. The sample holds more than 25,000 clones, 75% to 90% seen once. CDR3 length equals 14 residues. Trimming shortened V by 3 bases and J by 3 bases, and 11 bases separated the two germline ends. CDR1 is MDHEN, CDR2 SYDVKM, per germline. The sequence came from an adult with an advanced solid tumor such as melanoma, head and neck, liver or kidney cancer. This material consisted of CD4+ or CD8+ T cells sorted from blood, taken in a trial of the OX40 agonist ivuxolimab. V and J are TRBV28 and TRBJ1-1; no clear D gene. This CDR3 is CASSLWARDTEAFF. The CDR3, as DNA: TGTGCCAGCAGTTTGTGGGCGAGGGACACTGAAGCTTTCTTT.